Shown below are 9 T cell receptor beta chains from a single sample sequenced in a study of vaccination and CD4 T cells after COVID-19. Their antigens remain unidentified. Treatment described: approximately nine-day PBMC culture with coronavirus spike peptide pools or control peptides (ViraFEST assay). CD4+ T cells of the unexposed donor were collected before the COVID-19 pandemic (2011-2018). Cultured CD4+ T cell DNA was sequenced using the Oncomine TCR Beta short-read assay. MiXCR, run by TCRdb on the PCR reads, gives a single entry per CDR3 protein. The table includes several thousand distinct CDR3 sequences, approximately 39% detected once. Material: CD4+ T cells from blood, cultured in vitro. Receptors were obtained from a human donor in good health.

This clonotype has only a few counts. J is TRBJ1-1 and V is TRBV5-4; D might be TRBD1 (5 bases). Trimming left V 5 bases short and J 1 base short, with 9 bases between. The CDR3 has 13 amino acids. The V gene's germline CDR1 is SGHNT and CDR2 YYREEE (reference sequence). CDR3: CASRTGSNTEAFF. The CDR3 coding sequence is TGTGCCAGCAGAACAGGCTCGAACACTGAAGCTTTCTTT. The full variable domain, its missing parts supplied by reference TRBV5-4 and TRBJ1-1, is ETGVTQSPTHLIKTRGQQVTLRCSSQSGHNTVSWYQQALGQGPQFIFQYYREEENGRGNFPPRFSGLQFPNYSSELNVNALELDDSALYLCASRTGSNTEAFFGQGTRLTVV.

The rearrangement joins TRBV30 to TRBJ2-3, with D possibly matching TRBD2 (7 bases). Germline V gene sequence: CDR1 GTSNPN, CDR2 SVGIG (reference sequence). Trimming took off 5 bases at V and 5 bases at J, with 20 bases between the two ends. CDR3 length equals 15 residues. CDR3 loop: CAWSPDGGAIDTQYF. The CDR3, as DNA: TGTGCCTGGTCACCCGATGGGGGGGCAATAGATACGCAGTATTTT.

The chain has TRBV20-1 and TRBJ1-1; D uncertain. CDR3 size: 13 residues. Per germline, CDR1 DFQATT and CDR2 SNEGSKA (reference sequence). V was trimmed by 7 bases and J by 3 bases, leaving 15 bases between them. The CDR3 nucleotides are TGCAGTGGCCGACGCGAAGGTTACACTGAAGCTTTCTTT. Translating it yields CSGRREGYTEAFF.

V gene TRBV6-2 or TRBV6-3 combines with J gene TRBJ1-2, with a tentative D call TRBD1 (5 bases). CDR1 and CDR2 from the germline V gene are MNHEY and SVGEGT. CDR3 size: 11 residues. Trimming pared 10 bases from V and 6 bases from J, leaving 12 bases between. As DNA, the CDR3 is TGTGCCATCAACCAGGGACATGGCTACACCTTC. It encodes CAINQGHGYTF.

This clonotype was seen a handful of times. The rearrangement joins TRBV7-3 to TRBJ2-2; D gene ambiguous. CDR3 length equals 16 residues. The V end lost 5 bases, the J end lost 8 bases, and 21 bases lay between the germline ends. Germline V CDR1 and CDR2: SGHTA, FQGTGA. The CDR3 DNA reads as TGTGCCAGCAGCCCTCTGTTCTCTTTGGTCACTGGGGAGCTGTTTTTT. Translation: CASSPLFSLVTGELFF.

This clonotype was seen only a few times. The DNA of the CDR3 is TGCAGCGTTGGCGAGACAGGGGTGGATCAGCCCCAGCATTTT. Translation: CSVGETGVDQPQHF. The chain uses TRBV29-1 and TRBJ1-5; 8 bases align to TRBD1. V lost 4 bases and J lost 5; bases outside the gene matches: 7. The length of the CDR3 is 14 residues. Germline CDR1 SQVTM, CDR2 ANQGSEA.

The V and J genes are TRBV4-1 and TRBJ2-2; no clear D gene. Between the trimmed V and J ends, which lost 5 bases and 2 bases, there was a span of 9 bases. The CDR3 runs to 14 residues. Germline V gene lookup returns CDR1 MGHRA and CDR2 YSYEKL. The CDR3 DNA reads TGCGCCAGCAGCACGGGTCCTAACACCGGGGAGCTGTTTTTT. Its translation is CASSTGPNTGELFF.

The V call is TRBV6-1, the J call TRBJ1-6; tentatively, D is TRBD1 (6 bases). V shed 3 bases and J shed 10 bases, with 16 bases lying between them. Germline CDR1 is MNHNS and CDR2 is SASEGT. This CDR3 region has 15 residues. CDR3 bases: TGTGCCAGCAGTGAGACAGGACAGTGGGCCTCACCCCTCCACTTT. Translating gives CASSETGQWASPLHF.

The V call is TRBV30, the J call TRBJ1-2; 10 nucleotides line up with TRBD1. The germline CDR1 and CDR2 sequences are GTSNPN and SVGIG (reference sequence). CDR3 length: 14 residues. Trimming removed 2 bases from V and 7 bases from J; junction bases left unmatched: 7. The CDR3 is CAWSSGDRGSGYTF. The CDR3 DNA is TGTGCCTGGAGTTCGGGGGACAGGGGCTCTGGCTACACCTTC.